These 25 T cell receptor beta chains share one sample of origin, sequenced in a study of regulatory T cells in long-lasting Graves disease (dated by TCRdb to the early 2020s). The library came from multiplex PCR. Sequenced on an Illumina HiSeq 4000. TCR beta libraries were built with iRepertoire HTBI primers and Arm-PCR amplification of CDR3 regions. Starting from the raw public reads, TCRdb applied fastp trimming at Q25, assembled clones with MiXCR and retained in-frame beta chains. Merged by CDR3 protein, the rows form single entries marked with the most common genes and DNA. Recorded for this sample are around 250,000 distinct CDR3 sequences; approximately 20% of them occurred a single time. Approximately 24% of the sample is in the top ten clones. In the paper's terms, the time point label means: newly diagnosed GD, antithyroid drugs for less than 3 months. RNA was extracted from PBMCs in TRIzol for both TCR sequencing and RNA sequencing.

The starting material was peripheral blood mononuclear cells (PBMCs), obtained at new diagnosis, from a patient treated with antithyroid drugs. The source of these receptors is a female donor with Graves disease.

The table lists this clonotype with many counts. The rearrangement links TRBV2 to TRBJ2-1, with D perhaps matching TRBD2 (6 bases). The V and J ends lost 7 bases and 15 bases respectively, with 22 bases between them. The CDR3 has 13 amino acids. Germline lookup yields CDR1 SNHLY and CDR2 FYNNEI. The CDR3 DNA reads as TGTGCCAGCACTCCCACGGGGGTAGCGGTTCTGTTCTTC. Protein sequence: CASTPTGVAVLFF.

This clonotype has ten or more counts. The rearrangement links TRBV6-2 or TRBV6-3 to TRBJ2-7; TRBD2 matches at 12 bases. Per the germline V gene, CDR1 is MNHEY and CDR2 is SVGEGT. V trimming: 0 bases; J trimming: 7 bases; junction bases outside the gene matches: 4. The CDR3 runs 15 residues. This CDR3 is CASSYSTSGSQEQYF. DNA of the CDR3: TGTGCCAGCAGTTACTCGACTAGCGGGAGTCAGGAGCAGTACTTC.

In this sample, this clonotype turned up many times. CDR3: CASSELGSGAFF. DNA for the CDR3: TGTGCCAGCAGTGAACTCGGCAGTGGAGCTTTCTTT. The gene calls are TRBV25-1 and TRBJ1-1; D unresolved. CDR1 is MGHDK, CDR2 SYGVNS, per germline. Trimming took 2 bases from V and 10 from J, leaving 11 bases between them. The CDR3 length is 12 residues.

On this clonotype: This may stem from a read error, because a much larger clone lies one nucleotide away. This chain links TRBV2 with TRBJ2-1; 11 positions agree with TRBD2. Germline V gene lookup returns CDR1 SNHLY and CDR2 FYNNEI. The length of the CDR3 is 15 residues. In nucleotides, the CDR3 is TGTGCCAGCAGCCCGACTAGCGGGACCTACAATGAGCAGCTCTTC. Encoded protein: CASSPTSGTYNEQLF.

Of note for this clonotype: It differs at one base from a far larger clone, so likely a read error. The chain carries TRBV6-2 or TRBV6-3 and TRBJ2-1, with D perhaps given as TRBD1 or TRBD2 (5 bases each). From germline, CDR1 is MNHEY and CDR2 SVGEGT. The CDR3 has 14 amino acids. V lost 5 bases to trimming and J lost 6 bases, with 14 bases between them. CDR3 amino acids: CASSESSGSNEQFF. Written as DNA, the CDR3 is TGTGCCAGCAGTGAGTCGTCAGGGAGCAATGAGCAGTTCTTC.

This clonotype was counted at least ten times. This sequence joins TRBV2 and TRBJ2-3; 8 nucleotides align to TRBD2. The CDR3 has 14 amino acids. Losses at the gene ends were 6 bases for V and 0 bases for J; bases not matched to a gene: 2. The germline CDR1 and CDR2 sequences are SNHLY and FYNNEI. CDR3 loop: CASRVAGSTDTQYF. The CDR3 DNA reads as TGTGCCAGCAGAGTAGCGGGAAGCACAGATACGCAGTATTTT.

There are many counts of this clonotype. The rearrangement links TRBV19 to TRBJ1-1; 7 nucleotides line up with TRBD1. The V gene's germline CDR1 is LNHDA and CDR2 SQIVND (reference sequence). The CDR3 extends over 14 amino acids. V lost 6 bases to trimming and J lost 11 bases; unmatched junction nucleotides: 15. The DNA for the CDR3 is TGTGCCAGTAGGACCGCAGGGGGTCAAGGCGACGCTTTCTTT. Protein sequence: CASRTAGGQGDAFF.

The sample holds many counts of this clonotype. J is TRBJ1-2 and V is TRBV6-2 or TRBV6-3; D is undetermined. CDR3 length: 13 amino acids. Germline-derived CDR1 and CDR2 are MNHEY and SVGEGT. V was pared by 4 bases and J by 4 bases, with 10 bases between. In DNA, the CDR3 is TGTGCCAGCAGTTCGACGGAACGCTATGGCTACACCTTC. Its protein is CASSSTERYGYTF.

This clonotype was counted at least ten times. The CDR3 coding sequence is TGTGCCAGCAGTGAAGGGGACCCGTGGGGCTATTATCAGCCCCAGCATTTT. The encoded protein is CASSEGDPWGYYQPQHF. V usage is TRBV2 and J usage is TRBJ1-5, with D perhaps matching TRBD1 (5 bases). Germline V lookup: CDR1 SNHLY, CDR2 FYNNEI. The germline V and J ends were trimmed by 1 base and 5 bases, with 18 bases remaining between them. CDR3 length equals 17 residues.

About this clonotype itself: With a much larger clone just one base away, this may be a read error. The V gene is TRBV12-3 or TRBV12-4, the J gene TRBJ1-1; TRBD1 aligns across 9 bases. The CDR3 runs to 16 residues. The ends lost 8 bases at V and 5 bases at J; junction bases unmatched: 15. CDR3 DNA sequence: TGTGCCAGCGGTTACCCCGGGACAGGGATAGGGACTGAAGCTTTCTTT. Translating gives CASGYPGTGIGTEAFF.

There are many counts of this clonotype. The V call is TRBV7-8, the J call TRBJ2-3, with a tentative D call TRBD2 (5 bases). Germline CDR1 SGHVS, CDR2 FQNEAQ. Trimming removed 3 bases from V and 1 base from J, with 8 bases in between. This CDR3 spans 14 amino acids. CDR3 nucleotides: TGTGCCAGCAGCTTTAGCGTAGGCACAGATACGCAGTATTTT. This encodes CASSFSVGTDTQYF.

This clonotype showed up many times. This chain uses TRBV2 with TRBJ2-5, with D possibly being TRBD2 (5 bases). Germline CDR1 SNHLY, CDR2 FYNNEI. Deletions cut 1 base from V and 3 bases from J, with 12 bases between. The CDR3 contains 15 residues. The CDR3: CASSEGEAEKETQYF. The DNA of the CDR3 is TGTGCCAGCAGTGAAGGAGAAGCGGAGAAAGAGACCCAGTACTTC.

This clonotype was observed at least ten times. The chain recombines TRBV20-1 with TRBJ1-2, with TRBD1 matching over 7 bases. With 6 bases clipped from V and 2 bases from J, the junction kept 6 bases outside the gene matches. This CDR3 spans 13 amino acids. The germline CDR1 and CDR2 sequences are DFQATT and SNEGSKA (reference sequence). The DNA of the CDR3 is TGCAGTGCGGCAGGGGGTCCAAACTATGGCTACACCTTC. Its protein is CSAAGGPNYGYTF.

This chain links TRBV30 with TRBJ2-7, with D uncertain. The V end lost 0 bases, the J end lost 7 bases, and 16 bases lay between the germline ends. In germline, CDR1 is GTSNPN, CDR2 SVGIG (reference sequence). This CDR3 has 14 amino acids. CDR3 loop: CAWSVGVGVREQYF. The DNA for the CDR3 is TGTGCCTGGAGTGTGGGCGTAGGAGTACGGGAGCAGTACTTC.

The sample holds many counts of this clonotype. The CDR3 DNA is TGTGCCAGCAGTTTAGGGACTAGTTATGGCGAGCAGTACTTC. Amino acid sequence: CASSLGTSYGEQYF. The chain carries TRBV27 and TRBJ2-7; 8 bases line up with TRBD2. The CDR3 runs 14 residues. CDR1 and CDR2 (germline): MNHEY, SMNVEV (reference sequence). V lost 2 bases, J lost 6 bases, and 6 bases stayed unmatched.

This clonotype was counted a few times. The rearrangement links TRBV18 to TRBJ2-2; possible D gene TRBD2, 6 bases. V was trimmed by 0 bases and J by 4 bases, leaving 9 bases between them. This CDR3 comprises 15 residues. In germline, CDR1 is KGHSH, CDR2 LQKENI. CDR3 protein: CASSPPSGGTGELFF. CDR3 in DNA: TGTGCCAGCTCACCACCGTCCGGGGGCACCGGGGAGCTGTTTTTT.

Ten or more counts support this clonotype. The rearrangement uses TRBV6-1 and TRBJ2-1; no definite D call. The length of the CDR3 is 15 residues. From germline, CDR1 is MNHNS and CDR2 SASEGT. V lost 2 bases and J 3 bases, leaving 11 bases between the germline ends. CDR3 sequence (DNA): TGTGCCAGCAGTGAACGAGCAAAATACTACAATGAGCAGTTCTTC. It yields the protein CASSERAKYYNEQFF.

V and J are TRBV6-2 or TRBV6-3 and TRBJ1-1; 7 bases are a match to TRBD1. CDR3 length: 16 amino acids. Germline V gene sequence: CDR1 MNHEY, CDR2 SVGEGT. The J segment lost 11 bases and the V segment lost 0 bases, leaving 15 bases of the junction unmatched. The chain's CDR3 is CASSYSRVHRGSSAFF. The CDR3 DNA follows: TGTGCCAGCAGTTACTCGAGGGTGCACAGGGGAAGTTCGGCTTTCTTT.

This clonotype turned up a few times. An end of the junction differs from the germline gene, which may be a read error. CDR3 amino acids: CTSSLPGGYEQYF. The CDR3 coding sequence is TGTACCAGCAGTTTACCAGGGGGCTACGAGCAGTACTTC. This chain joins TRBV27 and TRBJ2-3; 7 bases line up with TRBD1. The J call may be in error: the DNA end matches TRBJ2-7 better. Germline CDR1 and CDR2: MNHEY and SMNVEV (reference sequence). This CDR3 has 13 residues.

This clonotype was found many times. The chain uses TRBV12-3 or TRBV12-4 and TRBJ2-1; 9 bases agree with TRBD2. Losses at the gene ends were 6 bases for V and 2 bases for J; bases not matched to a gene: 8. This CDR3 has 16 residues. The CDR3 sequence: CASSRTSENPYNEQFF. In DNA, the CDR3 is TGTGCCAGCAGCCGGACTAGCGAAAACCCCTACAATGAGCAGTTCTTC.

The chain is built from TRBV12-3 or TRBV12-4 and TRBJ2-7, with a possible D match to TRBD2 (6 bases). The CDR3 spans 15 residues. V was cut by 6 bases and J by 6 bases, with 21 bases left in between. The DNA of the CDR3 is TGTGCCAGCAGCTTACGGGGGACCGGGTCTATCGAGCAGTACTTC. The encoded protein is CASSLRGTGSIEQYF.

This clonotype occurred a few times. This rearrangement joins TRBV6-1 to TRBJ1-5; 9 bases are a match to TRBD1. Trimming removed 4 bases from V and 5 bases from J; junction bases left unmatched: 3. This CDR3 has 14 amino acids. Germline CDR1 and CDR2: MNHNS and SASEGT. The CDR3 loop reads CASSVRTGDQPQHF. The CDR3 DNA reads TGTGCCAGCAGTGTACGGACAGGGGATCAGCCCCAGCATTTT.

Ten or more counts support this clonotype. Being one base from a much bigger clone, this may be a read error. The chain links TRBV11-2 to TRBJ2-3, with D maybe TRBD1 (6 bases). Germline assignment: CDR1 SGHAT and CDR2 FQNNGV. The CDR3 contains 14 residues. This chain's CDR3 is CASSLPHRADMQYF. In DNA form, the CDR3 reads TGTGCCAGCAGCTTACCTCACAGGGCAGATATGCAGTATTTT.

In its sample, this clonotype was seen a few times. The CDR3 nucleotides are TGCGCCAGCCGTTACAGGGAAGGTCAAAAGACCCAGTACTTC. Its translation is CASRYREGQKTQYF. The chain carries TRBV5-1 and TRBJ2-5; tentatively, D is TRBD1 (6 bases). Trimming cost V 7 bases and J 6 bases, with 19 bases left between them. The CDR3 has 14 residues. Germline lookup yields CDR1 SGHRS and CDR2 YFSETQ.

This clonotype was counted a single time. The genes are TRBV20-1 and TRBJ2-1, with 7 bases identical to TRBD2. There are 14 residues in the CDR3. In germline, CDR1 is DFQATT, CDR2 SNEGSKA (reference sequence). J gave up 3 bases and V 3 bases, and 5 bases lay outside the gene matches. The CDR3 nucleotides are TGCAGTGCTAGGTGGCTAGCGGACTACAATGAGCAGTTCTTC. This gives the protein CSARWLADYNEQFF.